This TCR beta chain was observed in a study of blood T cells in healthy people across ages (dated by TCRdb to 2015 to 2017). For the study in its entirety: Template switching captured roughly one uniquely barcoded TCR beta cDNA molecule per two T cells in model experiments. Two additional independent replicas of 1 million unique cDNA reads from the same blood draw were analyzed for two donors (one aged 18 to 30 and one aged 80 or older). To avoid experimental bias, donors of different ages were spread randomly across the sequencing lanes. The donors were split into four age groups: young (average 16 years), middle-aged (39), aged (roughly 60) and long-lived (approximately 80). To track age-related changes in TCR beta repertoire diversity, the study relied on deep sequencing normalized with unique cDNA molecular identifiers.

Receptor libraries were prepared by 5' RACE. The instrument given in TCRdb is Illumina HiSeq 2500. The second PCR ran for about 6 to 11 cycles and used a J-beta primer mix along with a sample-barcoded 5' primer. Each TCR beta cDNA molecule received a unique molecular identifier from a template-switch 5' adaptor carrying 12 random nucleotides. Each sample yielded at least 2.5 million CDR3-containing paired-end reads. First-strand cDNA synthesis was performed from all RNA using the Mint cDNA synthesis kit, with priming by a TRBC-specific oligonucleotide. Following uracil-DNA glycosylase treatment, all cDNA underwent a first 18-cycle PCR with the universal primers M1SS and BC2_uni_R. The published analysis was carried out like this. Each sample was normalized by randomly selecting 1 million high-quality reads, each carrying a distinct molecular identifier. Reads sharing molecular identifiers were discarded rather than binned into consensus sequences. MiTCR, run with a Q25 quality threshold and the strictest error-elimination algorithm, handled CDR3 identification, clonotype clustering and error correction. A nonparametric unseen species model with Euler transformation was used to estimate a lower bound on total TCR beta diversity. The public reads were quality trimmed at Q25 with fastp and then assembled into clones with MiXCR by TCRdb, keeping productive beta chains. Every distinct CDR3 protein forms one entry, paired with its most common genes and DNA. The V and J calls were not made by the authors but by TCRdb's processing. The sample includes over 550,000 distinct CDR3 sequences, with roughly 31% observed a single time. The ten most abundant clones make up around 14% of the sample.

General conclusions and limits of the study: The CMV infection status of donors was not known, potentially confounding age-related changes in expanded clonotypes. The long-lived group showed more naive CD4+ T cells, fewer expanded clones and increased TCR diversity than the aged group, suggesting age selection. Since profiling was done on bulk unsorted PBMCs, naive and antigen-experienced compartments could not be conclusively compared. Observed TCR beta diversity per million T cells fell roughly linearly with age, and a significant reduction was already apparent by age around 39. Total diversity estimates from one million sequenced T cells were considered lower bounds and underestimates. There was a strong correlation between observed TCR beta diversity and the percentage of naive T cells measured by flow cytometry.

This clonotype was recorded many times. This clone's antigen is unknown. Nothing much larger sits one base from this clone, and base qualities are not available. The CDR3 numbers 15 residues from cysteine through phenylalanine. The read is trimmed to its CDR3 DNA, 45 bases read in frame from base 1. CDR1 and CDR2 are read off the germline V gene as SGHRS and YFSETQ. After removal of 0 bases from V and 4 bases from J, the junction retains 5 bases not matched to a gene. The approximately 41 donors, aged roughly 6 to 95 years, were systemically healthy Caucasian individuals from Russia. Each donor gave 8 to 10 milliliters of peripheral blood, drawn into EDTA-treated Vacutainer tubes. Ficoll-Paque density-gradient centrifugation was used to isolate PBMCs, with at least 6.5 million per sample. Total RNA, at least 6 micrograms per sample, was extracted from PBMCs with Trizol reagent. Naive CD45RAhigh/CD27high T cell percentages were measured by flow cytometry on a PBMC aliquot from every donor.

The sample taken for sequencing was blood. This clonotype was sampled from a woman of 80 years or more in good health. The rearranged chain carries TRBV5-1 and TRBJ1-2, with TRBD1 identical over 8 junction bases. The DNA is TGCGCCAGCAGCTTGGCGACAGGGGAGTCCTATGGCTACACCTTC. It is translated as CASSLATGESYGYTF. Joined to the reference TRBV5-1 and TRBJ1-2 proteins, this CDR3 gives the full variable domain: KAGVTQTPRYLIKTRGQQVTLSCSPISGHRSVSWYQQTPGQGLQFLFEYFSETQRNKGNFPGRFSGRQFSNSRSEMNVSTLELGDSALYLCASSLATGESYGYTFGSGTRLTVV.